Presented here are 2 T cell receptor beta chains from one specimen sequenced in a study of TIL therapy for anti-PD-1-resistant metastatic lung cancer. Time point defined: pre-treatment sample, taken before nivolumab and TIL therapy. Pleural nodules or supraclavicular lymph nodes made up most of the excised metastases sampled. This was the immunoSEQ v3 assay. Assay: immunoSEQ multiplex PCR; the TCRdb copy retains only in-frame clones and omits some. The table records approximately 92,000 clones, just over 65% of them present only once. Sequencing was performed on tumor tissue, taken at baseline. The receptors shown here come from a person aged 25-79 years with non-small cell lung cancer.

This chain joins TRBV18 and TRBJ1-1; maybe TRBD1 (5 bases). The germline V gene has CDR1 KGHSH and CDR2 LQKENI. V shed 2 bases and J shed 2 bases, with 6 bases lying between them. This CDR3 region has 13 residues. The DNA for the CDR3 is TGTGCCAGCTCACCAGGGGCCAACACTGAAGCTTTCTTT. As protein: CASSPGANTEAFF.

The genes are TRBV7-9 and TRBJ1-1; D ambiguous. There are 13 residues in the CDR3. Germline-derived CDR1 and CDR2 are SEHNR and FQNEAQ (reference sequence). The V end was cut by 1 base, the J end by 9 bases, with 12 bases between. The CDR3 region is CASSLGREGKAFF. The CDR3, as DNA: TGTGCCAGCAGCTTAGGAAGGGAGGGTAAAGCTTTCTTT.